The 11 T cell receptor beta chains reported below all come from one sample, sequenced in a study of beta chain features in type 1 diabetes. Notes on the study in general: Moderately but significantly shorter TCRB CDR3s were found in Type 1 diabetes patients in all four CD4+ subsets.

The investigators reverse transcribed all of the isolated RNA, so they sequenced expressed TCRB transcripts. The assay was immunoSEQ multiplex PCR, and TCRdb's table has in-frame clones only and misses some. The top ten clones hold about 0.64% of a sample with a few hundred thousand clones, 9.6% of them seen once. No cognate antigen is known for these TCRs. Sequenced material: central memory CD4+ T cells from blood. The receptor source for this set is a man aged 25-40 years with type 1 diabetes.

Ten or more counts support this clone. The V call is TRBV14, the J call TRBJ1-2, with TRBD1 as a possible D gene (6 bases). The CDR3 is 13 amino acids. The ends were cut back, 4 bases at V and 2 bases at J, with 8 bases in the middle. Germline V gene lookup returns CDR1 SGHDN and CDR2 FVKESK. CDR3 sequence (DNA): TGTGCCAGCAGCCCAGGGACAAACTATGGCTACACCTTC. Its translation is CASSPGTNYGYTF.

This chain uses TRBV21-1 with TRBJ2-5; no DNA check was done on the table's D call, TRBD1. TRBV21-1 is a pseudogene segment. The CDR3 loop spans 14 amino acids. CDR3 nucleotides: TGTGCCAGCAGCATCTATAGGGGTGAAGAGACCCAGTACTTC. This encodes CASSIYRGEETQYF.

This clone has at least ten counts. This rearrangement joins TRBV5-1 to TRBJ2-1; D gene uncertain. Germline-derived CDR1 and CDR2 are SGHRS and YFSETQ. The CDR3 sequence is 11 residues long. The V end was cut by 3 bases, the J end by 10 bases, with 8 bases between. The DNA of the CDR3 is TGCGCCAGCAGCTGGGCTAGGGAGCAGTTCTTC. Its protein product is CASSWAREQFF.

The genes are TRBV18 and TRBJ1-5, with D perhaps matching TRBD1 (5 bases). Germline V gene sequence: CDR1 KGHSH, CDR2 LQKENI. V was cut by 4 bases and J by 6 bases, with 22 bases left in between. The CDR3 spans 17 residues. CDR3 in amino acids: CASSLLRGGGDGQPQHF. CDR3 sequence (DNA): TGTGCCAGCTCACTGCTCCGAGGTGGGGGAGACGGTCAGCCCCAGCATTTT.

This clone was recorded a few times. This chain connects TRBV5-1 to TRBJ2-2; D gene uncertain. The CDR3 is 14 residues long. Germline V lookup: CDR1 SGHRS, CDR2 YFSETQ. The V and J ends lost 1 base and 8 bases respectively, with 12 bases between them. In nucleotides, the CDR3 is TGCGCCAGCAGCTTGTTTTCAGGATCGGGGGAGCTGTTTTTT. As protein: CASSLFSGSGELFF.

This clone has just a few counts. The chain joins TRBV28 to TRBJ2-3; D unclear. V was shortened by 1 base and J by 10 bases, with 15 bases between the two germline ends. The CDR3 loop spans 14 amino acids. CDR1 is MDHEN and CDR2 is SYDVKM in the germline V gene. The CDR3, as DNA: TGTGCCAGCAGTTTATACGAGACTTTTAGTGCGCAGTATTTT. Protein: CASSLYETFSAQYF.

This clone was seen a few times. V usage is TRBV7-9 and J usage is TRBJ1-4, with a tentative D call TRBD1 (6 bases). The CDR3 is 16 amino acids. From germline, CDR1 is SEHNR and CDR2 FQNEAQ (reference sequence). Deletions cut 1 base from V and 8 bases from J, with 17 bases between. CDR3 sequence reads: CASSLVVGGPEEKLFF. The DNA of the CDR3 is TGTGCCAGCAGCTTAGTCGTTGGGGGGCCGGAAGAAAAACTGTTTTTT.

A few counts support this clone. The rearrangement uses TRBV4-2 and TRBJ2-3; tentatively, D is TRBD2 (6 bases). This CDR3 is built from 13 residues. V lost 10 bases and J 3 bases, leaving 14 bases between the germline ends. CDR1 LGHNA and CDR2 YNFKEQ come from the germline V gene. CDR3 sequence: CATGTFETDTQYF. CDR3 nucleotides: TGTGCCACCGGGACTTTCGAGACAGATACGCAGTATTTT.

The sample holds a few counts of this clone. CDR3 in DNA: TGTGCCAGCAGCTCCCCGATCGGGACCCAGTTCTTC. It translates to CASSSPIGTQFF. The gene calls are TRBV4-2 and TRBJ2-1; D may correspond to TRBD1 or TRBD2 (5 bases each). V lost 5 bases to trimming and J lost 13 bases, with 15 bases between them. CDR3 size: 12 residues. CDR1 is LGHNA and CDR2 is YNFKEQ in the germline V gene.

This clone was found a few times. This chain links TRBV2 with TRBJ2-1; D possibly corresponds to TRBD2 (5 bases). Germline assignment: CDR1 SNHLY and CDR2 FYNNEI. Trimming took 9 bases from V and 6 from J, leaving 9 bases between them. The CDR3 covers 11 residues. CDR3 DNA sequence: TGTGCCAGGGACTCCATCAATGAGCAGTTCTTC. Its protein product is CARDSINEQFF. The full variable domain, in which reference TRBV2 and TRBJ2-1 provide the parts outside the CDR3, is EPEVTQTPSHQVTQMGQEVILRCVPISNHLYFYWYRQILGQKVEFLVSFYNNEISEKSEIFDDQFSVERPDGSNFTLKIRSTKLEDSAMYFCARDSINEQFFGPGTRLTVL.

V and J are TRBV19 and TRBJ2-4; weak D call: TRBD1 (5 bases). Trimming took 1 base from V and 3 from J, leaving 16 bases between them. Germline assignment: CDR1 LNHDA and CDR2 SQIVND (reference sequence). There are 17 residues in the CDR3. As DNA, the CDR3 is TGTGCCAGTAGTATAGGCCGATTCGAGACAGACAAAAACATTCAGTACTTC. Encoded protein: CASSIGRFETDKNIQYF.